Below, one TCR beta chain is given with its context. The antigen is undetermined. One end of the junction fails to match germline, which may point to a read error. The germline V gene encodes CDR1 SGHRS and CDR2 YFSETQ. This CDR3 region has 14 residues. The data were obtained in a study of T cells in localized non-small cell lung cancer. Study-wide results and limits: Clonality of T cells reached its maximum in uninvolved adjacent lung, surpassing tumor. An association was observed between higher blood T cell density and longer overall survival. Out of the top 100 tumor clones, a median approximately 61 were seen in adjacent lung.

The assay was immunoSEQ multiplex PCR, and TCRdb's table has in-frame clones only and misses some. Among some 17,000 clones listed, about 83% were seen once. Specimen: peripheral blood, collected before any cancer treatment. This receptor was taken from a male donor aged 60 or over with stage III lung adenocarcinoma. The gene calls are TRBV5-1 and TRBJ2-7, with D perhaps TRBD1 (5 bases). The CDR3 sequence: CASSLRAGNHEQYF. The DNA for the CDR3 is TGTGCCAGCAGCTTGCGCGCAGGGAACCACGAGCAGTACTTC. The full variable domain, its missing parts supplied by reference TRBV5-1 and TRBJ2-7, is KAGVTQTPRYLIKTRGQQVTLSCSPISGHRSVSWYQQTPGQGLQFLFEYFSETQRNKGNFPGRFSGRQFSNSRSEMNVSTLELGDSALYLCASSLRAGNHEQYFGPGTRLTVT.